Below, 27 T cell receptor beta chains from the same sample are listed, as sequenced in a study of blood T cell repertoires in COVID-19. The protocol was immunoSEQ multiplex PCR, while the TCRdb copy is restricted to in-frame clones and leaves out a portion. The data hold roughly 110,000 clones, with around 90% observed a single time. Sequencing used peripheral blood. Source of these receptors: a woman aged 50 to 60 with acute or convalescent COVID-19.

DNA of the CDR3: TGTGCCAGCACCTCGCAGGGTGGCTATGGCTACACCTTC. Protein sequence: CASTSQGGYGYTF. The rearrangement uses TRBV7-2 and TRBJ1-2, with D possibly TRBD1 on 5 matching bases. This CDR3 is built from 13 residues. Germline-derived CDR1 and CDR2 are SGHTA and FQGNSA. V lost 7 bases and J 4 bases, leaving 13 bases between the germline ends.

This chain uses TRBV6-5 with TRBJ1-2; 9 bases align to TRBD1. The CDR3 is 15 amino acids. V lost 3 bases, J lost 4 bases, and 6 bases stayed unmatched. Germline V gene data show CDR1 as MNHEY and CDR2 as SVGAGI. DNA for the CDR3: TGTGCCAGCAGTTATTCGGGGACAGGGTCCTATGGCTACACCTTC. Its protein is CASSYSGTGSYGYTF.

The rearrangement links TRBV6-5 to TRBJ2-1; D is perhaps TRBD1 (6 bases). CDR1 and CDR2 (germline): MNHEY, SVGAGI. Trimming removed 3 bases at V and 7 bases at J, with 7 bases between. The CDR3 spans 12 residues. The CDR3 DNA follows: TGTGCCAGCAGTTATCAGGGGAATGAGCAGTTCTTC. Residues: CASSYQGNEQFF.

V gene TRBV10-3 combines with J gene TRBJ2-2, with TRBD2 matching over 9 bases. Losses at the gene ends were 4 bases for V and 4 bases for J; bases not matched to a gene: 13. Per the germline V gene, CDR1 is ENHRY and CDR2 is SYGVKD. This CDR3 region has 18 residues. The CDR3 reads CAISAAGTSNLGTGELFF. CDR3 DNA: TGTGCCATCAGTGCGGCCGGGACTAGCAATTTGGGCACCGGGGAGCTGTTTTTT.

This chain connects TRBV28 to TRBJ2-7; D is possibly TRBD2 (6 bases). CDR1 and CDR2 from the germline V gene are MDHEN and SYDVKM. The CDR3 contains 13 residues. V was clipped by 10 bases and J by 4 bases, with 17 bases between them. This chain's CDR3 is CATRGAGRYEQYF. The DNA for the CDR3 is TGTGCCACCAGAGGGGCGGGGCGGTACGAGCAGTACTTC.

J is TRBJ1-1 and V is TRBV19, with D possibly TRBD1 on 5 matching bases. CDR1 LNHDA and CDR2 SQIVND come from the germline V gene (reference sequence). The CDR3 has 16 amino acids. The V end lost 4 bases, the J end lost 0 bases, and 15 bases lay between the germline ends. CDR3 in DNA: TGTGCCAGTAGTACTGGTTCAGGGCTTATGAACACTGAAGCTTTCTTT. Translation: CASSTGSGLMNTEAFF. Combining the CDR3 with reference TRBV19 and TRBJ1-1 gives the whole variable domain DGGITQSPKYLFRKEGQNVTLSCEQNLNHDAMYWYRQDPGQGLRLIYYSQIVNDFQKGDIAEGYSVSREKKESFPLTVTSAQKNPTAFYLCASSTGSGLMNTEAFFGQGTRLTVV.

The chain combines TRBV9 with TRBJ1-3; D is unclear. The germline gives CDR1 SGDLS, CDR2 YYNGEE. CDR3 length: 13 amino acids. V lost 4 bases to trimming and J lost 1 base, with 6 bases between them. This CDR3 reads CASSPPSGNTIYF. CDR3 nucleotides: TGTGCCAGCAGCCCCCCTTCTGGAAACACCATATATTTT.

This chain connects TRBV18 to TRBJ2-3; 8 positions agree with TRBD2. CDR1 and CDR2 (germline): KGHSH, LQKENI. With V trimmed by 3 bases and J by 3 bases, 8 bases remained unmatched. The CDR3 covers 16 residues. CDR3 residues: CASSPPPGGRTDTQYF. In DNA form, the CDR3 reads TGTGCCAGCTCACCCCCCCCGGGGGGGCGGACAGATACGCAGTATTTT.

The CDR3 DNA follows: TGCGCCAGCAGCCCCGGGAATATCAATGAGCAGTTCTTC. Amino acids: CASSPGNINEQFF. This chain uses TRBV5-1 with TRBJ2-1; D perhaps matches TRBD2 (5 bases). V was shortened by 4 bases and J by 6 bases, with 11 bases between the two germline ends. The CDR3 is 13 residues long. The germline V gene has CDR1 SGHRS and CDR2 YFSETQ.

The CDR3 bases are TGTGCCAGCAGCCGAGAACAGGGGTTAAGCCATACGCAGTATTTT. Translated, it gives CASSREQGLSHTQYF. This chain joins TRBV28 and TRBJ2-3, with 7 positions matching TRBD1. The CDR3 runs to 15 residues. Trimming took 6 bases from V and 7 from J; bases not matched to a gene: 13. CDR1 MDHEN and CDR2 SYDVKM come from the germline V gene.

The V and J genes are TRBV6-5 and TRBJ2-2; 8 bases agree with TRBD1. J lost 5 bases, V lost 5 bases, and 7 bases had no gene match. The CDR3 is 15 amino acids. From germline, CDR1 is MNHEY and CDR2 SVGAGI. CDR3 DNA: TGTGCCAGCAGTCCCCAGGGGGCGAGAACCGGGGAGCTGTTTTTT. It translates to CASSPQGARTGELFF.

The chain carries TRBV7-8 and TRBJ1-6, with a weak D call TRBD1 (6 bases). CDR1 is SGHVS and CDR2 is FQNEAQ in the germline V gene. CDR3 size: 14 residues. V was pared by 1 base and J by 9 bases, with 10 bases between. The CDR3 nucleotides read TGTGCCAGCAGCTTAGACAGGGCTGGTTCACCCCTCCACTTT. Translated: CASSLDRAGSPLHF.

J is TRBJ1-1 and V is TRBV7-2, with 10 bases identical to TRBD1. This CDR3 contains 14 residues. V shed 5 bases, J shed 4 bases, and the junction held 4 bases outside the gene matches. Germline CDR1 reads SGHTA; CDR2 reads FQGNSA. The CDR3 reads CASSLRTGGTEAFF. The CDR3 DNA follows: TGTGCCAGCAGCCTGAGGACAGGGGGCACTGAAGCTTTCTTT.

This CDR3 reads CATALEQGAGINEQFF. The CDR3 region has the DNA TGTGCCACCGCCCTTGAACAGGGGGCGGGCATCAATGAGCAGTTCTTC. This chain uses TRBV24-1 with TRBJ2-1, with 9 bases that match TRBD1. The CDR3 has 16 amino acids. Germline-derived CDR1 and CDR2 are KGHDR and SFDVKD. V lost 9 bases, J lost 6 bases, and 14 bases stayed unmatched.

The V call is TRBV24-1, the J call TRBJ2-7, with D possibly TRBD1 on 6 matching bases. Trimming shortened V by 1 base and J by 0 bases, and 9 bases separated the two germline ends. The CDR3 covers 15 residues. CDR1 and CDR2 (germline): KGHDR, SFDVKD. The CDR3 DNA is TGTGCCACCAGTGATTTATGGGACACCTCCTACGAGCAGTACTTC. This translates into CATSDLWDTSYEQYF.

The chain employs TRBV9 and TRBJ2-1; TRBD2 matches at 7 bases. After removal of 0 bases from V and 8 bases from J, the junction contained 11 bases not matched to a gene. The length of the CDR3 is 16 residues. The V gene's germline CDR1 is SGDLS and CDR2 YYNGEE. CDR3 nucleotides: TGTGCCAGCAGCGTAGGAGACGGCGGGAGAATCGATGAGCAGTTCTTC. It codes for CASSVGDGGRIDEQFF.

This rearrangement joins TRBV6-5 to TRBJ1-1, with a tentative D call TRBD1 (6 bases). V dropped 5 bases and J dropped 1 base, with 11 bases sitting between them. Per the germline V gene, CDR1 is MNHEY and CDR2 is SVGAGI. CDR3 length: 14 amino acids. CDR3 residues: CASSPDSWNTEAFF. CDR3 sequence (DNA): TGTGCCAGCAGTCCGGACAGCTGGAACACTGAAGCTTTCTTT.

This sequence joins TRBV28 and TRBJ2-7, with D possibly matching TRBD1 (6 bases). The CDR3 totals 14 residues. The germline CDR1 and CDR2 sequences are MDHEN and SYDVKM. Deletions cut 6 bases from V and 0 bases from J, with 12 bases between. The CDR3 DNA reads TGTGCCAGCAGCAGACAGGATCGCTCCTACGAGCAGTACTTC. Amino acids: CASSRQDRSYEQYF.

This clone was observed a single time. This chain connects TRBV6-5 to TRBJ1-2, with TRBD1 as a possible D gene (6 bases). The V gene's germline CDR1 is MNHEY and CDR2 SVGAGI. This CDR3 is 13 amino acids long. V lost 8 bases to trimming and J lost 8 bases, with 18 bases between them. DNA of the CDR3: TGTGCCAGCTCCGGGACATCTATGGCCGGCTACACCTTC. Protein: CASSGTSMAGYTF.

The chain carries TRBV28 and TRBJ1-5, with TRBD1 matching over 7 bases. This CDR3 is 15 amino acids long. V lost 6 bases, J lost 0 bases, and 5 bases stayed unmatched. Germline CDR1 is MDHEN and CDR2 is SYDVKM. CDR3 in amino acids: CASRKQGNSNQPQHF. The DNA of the CDR3 is TGTGCCAGCAGAAAACAGGGGAATAGCAATCAGCCCCAGCATTTT.

The rearrangement joins TRBV19 to TRBJ2-5; 9 bases fit TRBD2. The trim removed 2 bases at V and 3 bases at J, leaving 19 bases unmatched. Germline values: CDR1 LNHDA, CDR2 SQIVND (reference sequence). This CDR3 is 20 amino acids long. CDR3 nucleotides: TGTGCCAGTAGTATAAGGGGTAGCGGGAGCGGCAACGCGGGGAAAGAGACCCAGTACTTC. Translated: CASSIRGSGSGNAGKETQYF.

The chain has TRBV21-1 and TRBJ2-7; the DNA was not compared with TRBD1, the D call given in the table. TRBV21-1 is tagged as a pseudogene. The CDR3 sequence is 15 residues long. For the CDR3, the DNA is TGTGCCAGCAGCAAAGCACAGAAAACTTTCTACGAGCAGTACTTC. Protein: CASSKAQKTFYEQYF.

The gene calls are TRBV6-5 and TRBJ2-1, with 9 bases fitting TRBD1. The CDR3 runs 15 residues. J gave up 7 bases and V 6 bases, and 10 bases lay outside the gene matches. CDR1 is MNHEY, CDR2 SVGAGI, per germline. The CDR3 DNA reads TGTGCCAGCAGCCTACTTACAGGGGGCAAGAATGAGCAGTTCTTC. Encoded protein: CASSLLTGGKNEQFF.

The V gene is TRBV2, the J gene TRBJ1-2, with 7 nucleotides matching TRBD1. CDR3 size: 18 residues. V was pared by 5 bases and J by 4 bases, with 19 bases of the junction left unmatched. Germline loops: CDR1 SNHLY, CDR2 FYNNEI. CDR3 loop: CASSKPLPSLGGGYGYTF. In DNA, the CDR3 is TGTGCCAGCAGTAAACCACTTCCGAGCCTAGGGGGCGGCTATGGCTACACCTTC.

This chain connects TRBV24-1 to TRBJ2-3, with D unclear. This CDR3 has 12 amino acids. V lost 4 bases and J 4 bases, leaving 5 bases between the germline ends. Germline-derived CDR1 and CDR2 are KGHDR and SFDVKD. CDR3: CATSDPADTQYF. CDR3 DNA sequence: TGTGCCACCAGTGACCCTGCAGATACGCAGTATTTT.

The rearrangement uses TRBV5-4 and TRBJ2-3, with 8 bases that match TRBD2. CDR1 and CDR2 from the germline V gene are SGHNT and YYREEE (reference sequence). After removal of 0 bases from V and 5 bases from J, the junction contained 14 bases not matched to a gene. This CDR3 has 18 residues. The CDR3 DNA is TGTGCCAGCAGCTTGGGGCTAGCGGGCCCTGGTGGGGGAGATACGCAGTATTTT. Translating it yields CASSLGLAGPGGGDTQYF.

The chain combines TRBV6-2 or TRBV6-3 with TRBJ2-7; 11 positions agree with TRBD1. The J segment lost 5 bases and the V segment lost 4 bases, leaving 7 bases of the junction unmatched. This CDR3 has 15 amino acids. Germline V gene lookup returns CDR1 MNHEY and CDR2 SVGEGT. For the CDR3, the DNA is TGTGCCAGCAGTTCCGGGACAGGGGGTAAGGACGAGCAGTACTTC. Translated, it gives CASSSGTGGKDEQYF.